A selection of T cell receptor beta chains follows, all from one sample in a study of vaccination effects on CD4 cells after COVID-19. Sequencing used immunoSEQ multiplex PCR; TCRdb keeps in-frame clones, though not all of them. The data hold 40,000 or so clones, with roughly 74% observed a single time. Antigens of these TCRs are unknown. The material was CD4+ T cells from PBMCs cultured without peptide, obtained before COVID-19 vaccination. Every receptor here comes from a human donor who received a COVID-19 vaccine. Both conserved end residues are part of each CDR3. D genes are given only for firm matches. Clone size, where shown, is once, few, many, or a class for clones that have expanded.

V gene	D gene	clone size	J gene	CDR3 length	CDR3 protein	CDR3 DNA
TRBV19	.	.	TRBJ1-6	17	CASSILKGLGYNSPLHF	TGTGCCAGTAGTATCTTGAAGGGGTTGGGGTATAATTCACCCCTCCACTTT
TRBV6-1	.	once	TRBJ2-2	17	CASSASFGGAPAAMLFF	TGTGCCAGCAGTGCCTCCTTTGGGGGGGCTCCAGCCGCGATGCTGTTTTTT
TRBV7-6	.	.	TRBJ2-3	15	CASSLAGASTDTQYF	TGTGCCAGCAGCTTAGCGGGGGCAAGCACAGATACGCAGTATTTT
TRBV18	TRBD1	.	TRBJ1-6	16	CASSPGVGQVNSPLHF	TGTGCCAGCTCACCTGGAGTAGGACAGGTTAATTCACCCCTCCACTTT
TRBV5-1	.	.	TRBJ2-7	16	CASSLGASTVSYEQYF	TGCGCCAGCAGCTTGGGGGCCTCAACCGTTTCCTACGAGCAGTACTTC
TRBV27	.	few	TRBJ2-7	13	CASSLGPAYEQYF	TGTGCCAGCAGTTTAGGCCCAGCCTACGAGCAGTACTTC
TRBV19	TRBD1	.	TRBJ1-6	13	CASSIRGSSPLHF	TGTGCCAGTAGTATCAGGGGGAGTTCACCCCTCCACTTT
TRBV24-1	.	.	TRBJ1-3	9	CRRANTIYF	TGTCGCAGGGCCAACACCATATATTTT
TRBV18	.	.	TRBJ1-2	13	CASSPPTGGGYTF	TGTGCCAGCTCACCACCGACGGGGGGGGGCTACACCTTC
TRBV6-1	.	.	TRBJ1-5	16	CASSEGAGGRNQPQHF	TGTGCCAGCAGTGAAGGGGCAGGAGGGAGAAATCAGCCCCAGCATTTT
TRBV4-2	.	once	TRBJ1-1	13	CASSQERRVEAFF	TGTGCCAGCAGCCAAGAGAGGAGGGTGGAAGCTTTCTTT
TRBV2	.	.	TRBJ2-5	15	CASRKDRDTRGTQYF	TGTGCCAGCAGAAAGGACCGGGACACAAGGGGGACCCAGTACTTC
TRBV6-1	.	.	TRBJ2-1	16	CASSEAEGSSYNEQFF	TGTGCCAGCAGTGAAGCGGAGGGGAGCTCCTACAATGAGCAGTTCTTC
TRBV7-2	.	.	TRBJ1-3	13	CATRPGGGDTIYF	TGTGCCACCCGGCCGGGAGGGGGGGACACCATATATTTT
TRBV4-1	TRBD1	.	TRBJ1-3	19	CASSQGPLGQGFTGNTIYF	TGCGCCAGCAGCCAAGGACCCCTTGGACAGGGTTTTACTGGAAACACCATATATTTT
TRBV12-5	.	.	TRBJ2-7	16	CASGLVLTSDVGEQYF	TGTGCTAGTGGTTTGGTGCTGACCTCGGACGTAGGCGAGCAGTACTTC
TRBV5-1	.	.	TRBJ2-3	13	CASSLGREDTQYF	TGCGCCAGCAGCTTGGGTAGGGAAGATACGCAGTATTTT
TRBV27	TRBD2	.	TRBJ2-1	16	CASSLSGTTSYNEQFF	TGTGCCAGCAGTTTATCCGGGACTACCTCCTACAATGAGCAGTTCTTC
TRBV6-5	.	.	TRBJ2-5	13	CASSTGPQETQYF	TGTGCCAGCAGTACAGGGCCCCAAGAGACCCAGTACTTC
TRBV12-5	.	few	TRBJ1-1	14	CASGFPLGWSEAFF	TGTGCTAGTGGTTTCCCCTTGGGTTGGTCTGAAGCTTTCTTT
TRBV28	TRBD1	.	TRBJ2-1	14	CASSSGQIYNEQFF	TGTGCCAGCAGTTCGGGACAGATATACAATGAGCAGTTCTTC
TRBV4-3	TRBD1	once	TRBJ1-2	14	CASSPPGGHYGYTF	TGCGCCAGCAGCCCCCCAGGGGGTCACTATGGCTACACCTTC
TRBV5-4	.	.	TRBJ2-3	11	CASSWGDTQYF	TGTGCCAGCAGCTGGGGGGATACGCAGTATTTT
TRBV11-2	.	.	TRBJ1-2	13	CASSLTSNYGYTF	TGTGCCAGCAGCTTAACGTCAAACTATGGCTACACCTTC
TRBV27	TRBD1	few	TRBJ1-1	14	CASSQATGSGEAFF	TGTGCCAGCAGTCAAGCGACAGGGTCGGGGGAAGCTTTCTTT
TRBV7-2	.	.	TRBJ1-5	16	CASSLGSRFSNQPQHF	TGTGCCAGCAGCTTAGGGAGCAGGTTTAGCAATCAGCCCCAGCATTTT
TRBV18	.	.	TRBJ1-5	14	CASSPERRNQPQHF	TGTGCCAGCTCACCGGAAAGGAGGAATCAGCCCCAGCATTTT
TRBV30	.	.	TRBJ1-1	13	CAWSQGINIGAFF	TGTGCCTGGAGCCAGGGTATTAATATCGGGGCTTTCTTT
TRBV5-5	.	.	TRBJ1-1	12	CASSLWRTEAFF	TGTGCCAGCAGCTTGTGGAGGACTGAAGCTTTCTTT
TRBV30	TRBD2	.	TRBJ2-3	16	CAWRTLLAGGTDTQYF	TGTGCCTGGAGGACCTTACTAGCGGGGGGCACAGATACGCAGTATTTT
TRBV27	.	.	TRBJ2-3	12	CASRAPTDTQYF	TGTGCCAGCAGGGCCCCCACAGATACGCAGTATTTT
TRBV20-1	TRBD1	.	TRBJ2-5	14	CSASSPRGPETQYF	TGCAGTGCTAGTTCGCCCAGGGGGCCGGAGACCCAGTACTTC
TRBV6-5	.	.	TRBJ1-4	14	CASTETATNEKLFF	TGTGCCAGCACCGAGACAGCAACTAATGAAAAACTGTTTTTT
TRBV3-1/TRBV3-2	.	.	TRBJ1-3	12	CASSQKGITIYF	TGTGCCAGCAGCCAAAAGGGTATCACCATATATTTT
TRBV5-1	.	.	TRBJ2-3	15	CASSLLGGPTDTQYF	TGCGCCAGCAGCTTGTTGGGGGGGCCGACAGATACGCAGTATTTT
TRBV28	TRBD1	.	TRBJ1-6	17	CASSSSGGFSYNSPLHF	TGTGCCAGCAGTTCCTCAGGGGGCTTCTCCTATAATTCACCCCTCCACTTT
TRBV10-3	TRBD1	once	TRBJ1-3	15	CANSRDRSSGNTIYF	TGTGCCAACAGCCGGGACAGGAGCTCTGGAAACACCATATATTTT
TRBV9	TRBD2	.	TRBJ2-1	15	CASSVGLAGNNEQFF	TGTGCCAGCAGCGTGGGACTAGCGGGAAACAATGAGCAGTTCTTC
TRBV28	TRBD2	.	TRBJ2-3	15	CASIGLAGGRDTQYF	TGTGCCAGCATCGGGCTAGCGGGAGGGAGGGATACGCAGTATTTT
TRBV7-2	TRBD2	.	TRBJ2-3	16	CASSLDPLAGGGTQYF	TGTGCCAGCAGCTTAGATCCGCTAGCGGGAGGTGGTACGCAGTATTTT
TRBV15	.	few	TRBJ2-7	15	CATSRDRGSHHEQYF	TGTGCCACCAGCAGAGACCGGGGTAGCCATCACGAGCAGTACTTC
TRBV28	TRBD1	.	TRBJ1-2	14	CASSYPGQNYGYTF	TGTGCCAGCAGCTATCCGGGACAGAACTATGGCTACACCTTC
TRBV2	.	.	TRBJ2-3	11	CASSAGDTQYF	TGTGCCAGCAGTGCGGGGGATACGCAGTATTTT
TRBV3-1/TRBV3-2	TRBD1	.	TRBJ1-1	16	CASSPRTGGPNTEAFF	TGTGCCAGCAGCCCCCGGACAGGGGGCCCGAACACTGAAGCTTTCTTT
TRBV2	.	.	TRBJ2-3	15	CASRALARKADTQYF	TGTGCCAGCAGAGCACTAGCCAGGAAAGCAGATACGCAGTATTTT
TRBV27	.	.	TRBJ2-5	15	CASAWDFLRQETQYF	TGTGCCAGCGCCTGGGACTTCTTACGACAAGAGACCCAGTACTTC
TRBV5-4	TRBD2	.	TRBJ2-7	14	CASSLTSASYEQYF	TGTGCCAGCAGCTTGACTAGCGCTTCCTACGAGCAGTACTTC
TRBV30	.	.	TRBJ2-7	11	CAWSVSYEQYF	TGTGCCTGGAGTGTTTCCTACGAGCAGTACTTC
TRBV18	TRBD2	.	TRBJ2-1	16	CASSPSSGRDYNEQFF	TGTGCCAGCTCACCTTCTAGCGGGAGGGATTACAATGAGCAGTTCTTC
TRBV5-8	.	few	TRBJ1-2	10	CASSLAGVRF	TGTGCCAGCAGCTTGGCCGGGGTCCGCTTC
TRBV5-4	.	few	TRBJ1-1	13	CASSLRWTTEAFF	TGTGCCAGCAGCTTACGGTGGACCACTGAAGCTTTCTTT
TRBV18	.	.	TRBJ1-5	18	CASSPGGGSMLPNQPQHF	TGTGCCAGCTCACCAGGAGGGGGGTCCATGCTTCCAAATCAGCCCCAGCATTTT
TRBV2	.	.	TRBJ1-6	14	CASSQSGDNSPLHF	TGTGCCAGCAGTCAGTCAGGTGATAATTCACCCCTCCACTTT